This T cell receptor beta chain derives from a study of patients and donors after allogeneic stem cell transplantation. V was trimmed by 4 bases and J by 0 bases, leaving 16 bases between them. The CDR3 spans 17 residues. The V gene's germline CDR1 is MNHEY and CDR2 SVGAGI. One entry per CDR3 protein, called by TCRdb with MiXCR from the RT-PCR reads. The data show 87,000 or so distinct CDR3 sequences, 5% seen once. This clonotype showed up many times. The chain carries TRBV6-5 and TRBJ1-3, with D perhaps TRBD1 (5 bases). Sequenced material: blood, either unsorted or a sorted T cell fraction (not recorded which). The TCR originated in a human donor who was either an allogeneic HSCT recipient or a stem cell or donor lymphocyte infusion donor (not recorded which). It is not recorded whose cells these are; they may come from a transplant donor. CDR3 coding DNA: TGTGCCAGCAGTTCCGACAGCCAGTACCCCTCTGGAAACACCATATATTTT. It encodes CASSSDSQYPSGNTIYF.